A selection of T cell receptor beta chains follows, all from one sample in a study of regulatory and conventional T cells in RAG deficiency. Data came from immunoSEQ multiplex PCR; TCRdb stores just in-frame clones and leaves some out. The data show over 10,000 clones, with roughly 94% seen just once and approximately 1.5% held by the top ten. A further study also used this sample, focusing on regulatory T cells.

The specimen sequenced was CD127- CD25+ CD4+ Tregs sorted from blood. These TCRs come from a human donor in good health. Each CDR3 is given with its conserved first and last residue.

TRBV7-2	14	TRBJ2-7	CASSWGQGSYEQYF
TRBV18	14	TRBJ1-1	CASSTGRGNTEAFF
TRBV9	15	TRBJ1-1	CASSAAEDMNTEAFF
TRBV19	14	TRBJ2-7	CASSKGQGAYEQYF
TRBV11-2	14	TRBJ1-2	CASSASQGSYGYTF
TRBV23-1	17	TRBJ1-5	CASSQGRGVYSNQPQHF
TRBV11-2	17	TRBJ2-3	CASSLRVSRGGTDTQYF
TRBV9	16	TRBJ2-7	CASSVGGGGVSYEQYF
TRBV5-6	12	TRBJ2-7	CASSKRAAREYF
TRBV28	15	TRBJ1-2	CASSLSGQGWGGYTF
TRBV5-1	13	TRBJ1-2	CASSFQGIYGCTF
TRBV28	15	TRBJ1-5	CASRQGLYSNQPQHF
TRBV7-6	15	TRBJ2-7	CASSQGVGSSYEQYF
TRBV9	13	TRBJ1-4	CASIRGANEKLFF
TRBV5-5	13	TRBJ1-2	CASSLTINYGYTF
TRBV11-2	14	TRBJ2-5	CASSFRQGVETQYF
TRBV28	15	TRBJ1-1	CASSLPLGGNNRAFF
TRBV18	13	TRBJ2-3	CASSRTSTDTQYF
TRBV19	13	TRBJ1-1	CASSERRNTEAFF
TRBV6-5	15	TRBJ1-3	CASSYSTGPGNTIYF
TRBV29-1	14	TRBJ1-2	CSVRMPPPNYGYTF
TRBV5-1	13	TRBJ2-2	CASRQSNTGELFF
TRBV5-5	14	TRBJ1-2	CASSSIHRAGGYTF
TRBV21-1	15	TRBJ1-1	CASSSPKGTAPGAFF
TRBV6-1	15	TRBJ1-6	CASSVWDTYNSPLHF
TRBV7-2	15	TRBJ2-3	CASSRGGLSSDTQYF
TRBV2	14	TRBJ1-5	CASSGRVSNQPQHF
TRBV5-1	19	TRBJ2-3	CASSLVGSGGQARTDTQYF
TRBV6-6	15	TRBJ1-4	CASSYSQVINEKLFF
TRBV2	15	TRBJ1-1	CASSVGGLRGAEAFF
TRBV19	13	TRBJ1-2	CASSISRVTGYTF
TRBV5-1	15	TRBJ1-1	CASSLGPTMNTEAFF
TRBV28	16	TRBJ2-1	CASNWGGSSSYNEQFF
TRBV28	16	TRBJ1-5	CASSWQALGLTQPQHF
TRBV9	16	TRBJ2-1	CASSVGRLSSYNEQFF
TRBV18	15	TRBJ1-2	CASSPRQLQGSGYTF
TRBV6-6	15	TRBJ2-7	CASSYSPGQGYEQYF
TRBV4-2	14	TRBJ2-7	CASSQERGPYEQYF
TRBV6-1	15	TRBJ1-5	CASTSGQGAGTPQHF
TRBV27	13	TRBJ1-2	CASSLSRTGGYTF
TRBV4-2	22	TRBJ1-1	CASSRKTGGGTWTGYMNTEAFF
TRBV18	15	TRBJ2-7	CASSPSGGPRDEQYF
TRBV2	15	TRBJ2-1	CASRTAGGSYNEQFF
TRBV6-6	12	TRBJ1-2	CATPGGNYGYTF
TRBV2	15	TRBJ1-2	CASSQRGVTNYGYTF
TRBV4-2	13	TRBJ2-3	CASSQGPTDTQYF
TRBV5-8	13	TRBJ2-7	CASSLVGVWEQYF
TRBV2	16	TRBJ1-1	CASSGRTGVADTEAFF
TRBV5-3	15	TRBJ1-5	CARRQGQPQNQPQHF
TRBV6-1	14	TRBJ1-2	CASSTGTGFFGYTF
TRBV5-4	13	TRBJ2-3	CASSPAGGDTQYF
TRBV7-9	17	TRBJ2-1	CASSLGGLAGDYNEQFF
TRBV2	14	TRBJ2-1	CASSETRRGTKGFF
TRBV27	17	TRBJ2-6	CASSTNLRGTGANVLTF